A single sample is the source of the 27 T cell receptor beta chains below, sequenced in a study of T cells in Graves' hyperthyroidism and ophthalmopathy. The investigators amplified TCR beta CDR3 regions from RNA transcripts. The HTBI set primed first-round TCR CDR3 RT-PCR. TCRdb re-derived calls from the multiplex PCR reads in MiXCR, one entry per CDR3 protein. The sample consists of a few hundred thousand distinct CDR3 sequences, 46% of them appearing once. The sequencing input was peripheral blood or thyroid tissue (not recorded which). These receptors were collected from an adult woman with Graves' disease, either hyperthyroidism or ophthalmopathy (not recorded which).

In its sample, this clonotype was seen a few times. The V call is TRBV29-1, the J call TRBJ2-3; 8 nucleotides line up with TRBD1. Germline V gives CDR1 SQVTM, CDR2 ANQGSEA. The CDR3 is 13 residues long. The V gene end was trimmed by 4 bases and the J gene end by 9 bases; junction bases not matched to a gene: 9. In nucleotides, the CDR3 is TGCAGCGTTGTTTGGACAGGGTGGGGAACGCAGTATTTT. It specifies CSVVWTGWGTQYF.

The rearrangement links TRBV10-3 to TRBJ1-5, with D unclear. The V end lost 4 bases, the J end lost 0 bases, and 16 bases lay between the germline ends. The CDR3 is 17 amino acids. The germline V gene has CDR1 ENHRY and CDR2 SYGVKD. CDR3 sequence: CAISAAPGVSSNQPQHF. CDR3 sequence (DNA): TGTGCCATCAGTGCCGCCCCGGGCGTTTCTAGCAATCAGCCCCAGCATTTT.

This sequence joins TRBV5-4 and TRBJ2-6, with unresolved D. CDR1 SGHNT and CDR2 YYREEE come from the germline V gene (reference sequence). The ends were cut back, 1 base at V and 2 bases at J, with 10 bases in the middle. The CDR3 runs 16 residues. CDR3 loop: CASSLMGNPGANVLTF. In DNA form, the CDR3 reads TGTGCCAGCAGCTTGATGGGGAACCCTGGGGCCAACGTCCTGACTTTC.

This chain uses TRBV9 with TRBJ2-7; no clear D. CDR1 is SGDLS, CDR2 YYNGEE, per germline. This CDR3 comprises 14 residues. Trimming took off 3 bases at V and 2 bases at J, with 12 bases between the two ends. CDR3 region: CASSAEGLTYEQYF. For the CDR3, the DNA is TGTGCCAGCAGCGCGGAAGGGTTAACCTACGAGCAGTACTTC.

J is TRBJ2-5 and V is TRBV2; TRBD1 aligns across 8 bases. Trimming at V came to 0 bases and at J to 2 bases, leaving 5 bases not matched to a gene. This CDR3 is built from 16 residues. Germline V gene sequence: CDR1 SNHLY, CDR2 FYNNEI. The CDR3 spells CASSEARGLGQETQYF. The CDR3 DNA reads as TGTGCCAGCAGTGAAGCCAGGGGGCTGGGGCAAGAGACCCAGTACTTC.

V is TRBV30 and J is TRBJ1-4; D remains ambiguous. Trimming cost V 2 bases and J 8 bases, with 6 bases left between them. The CDR3 spans 11 residues. From germline, CDR1 is GTSNPN and CDR2 SVGIG (reference sequence). In nucleotides, the CDR3 is TGTGCCTGGAGTTGGGAAGAAAAACTGTTTTTT. This sequence encodes CAWSWEEKLFF. The variable domain in full, completed from reference TRBV30 and TRBJ1-4, reads SQTIHQWPATLVQPVGSPLSLECTVEGTSNPNLYWYRQAAGRGLQLLFYSVGIGQISSEVPQNLSASRPQDRQFILSSKKLLLSDSGFYLCAWSWEEKLFFGSGTQLSVL.

The chain carries TRBV20-1 and TRBJ2-5, with 10 bases lining up with TRBD2. Germline V gene lookup returns CDR1 DFQATT and CDR2 SNEGSKA (reference sequence). V lost 2 bases, J lost 8 bases, and 11 bases stayed unmatched. The CDR3 loop spans 15 amino acids. CDR3 residues: CSARPPRLAGATQYF. In DNA, the CDR3 is TGCAGTGCTAGACCTCCCAGGCTAGCGGGAGCAACCCAGTACTTC.

The chain couples TRBV12-3 or TRBV12-4 to TRBJ1-2; the D gene is possibly TRBD1 (5 bases). CDR3 length: 15 amino acids. V was clipped by 3 bases and J by 12 bases, with 23 bases between them. The CDR3 loop reads CASSFHVLGRSGNTF. The CDR3 DNA reads as TGTGCCAGCAGTTTTCACGTCCTGGGGCGCTCTGGAAACACCTTC.

This clonotype has only a few counts. CDR3 loop: CASSLGQVGTGELFF. In DNA form, the CDR3 reads TGCGCCAGCAGCCTTGGACAGGTTGGAACCGGGGAGCTGTTTTTT. The genes are TRBV5-1 and TRBJ2-2; 7 nucleotides agree with TRBD1. From germline, CDR1 is SGHRS and CDR2 YFSETQ. The CDR3 consists of 15 residues. Unmatched junction bases numbered 8, after V lost 4 bases and J lost 5 bases.

Only a few counts were recorded for this clonotype. V gene TRBV11-2 combines with J gene TRBJ2-7; D remains unclear. Germline V gives CDR1 SGHAT, CDR2 FQNNGV. The CDR3 covers 12 residues. V lost 4 bases and J 3 bases, leaving 7 bases between the germline ends. The CDR3: CASSSDGYEQYF. The CDR3 region has the DNA TGTGCCAGCAGCTCGGACGGCTACGAGCAGTACTTC.

The chain uses TRBV12-3 or TRBV12-4 and TRBJ2-5, with TRBD2 matching over 14 bases. V shed 6 bases, J shed 5 bases, and the junction held 8 bases outside the gene matches. This CDR3 region has 16 residues. The CDR3 spells CASSWGLAGVFETQYF. CDR3 bases: TGTGCCAGCAGCTGGGGACTAGCGGGAGTTTTTGAGACCCAGTACTTC.

This clonotype was seen repeatedly, ten times or more. The V and J genes are TRBV4-1 and TRBJ1-6; unclear D gene. The V end was cut by 0 bases, the J end by 9 bases, with 6 bases between. The CDR3 is 13 residues long. Germline CDR1 reads MGHRA; CDR2 reads YSYEKL. The CDR3 loop reads CASSQDWGSPLHF. The DNA of the CDR3 is TGCGCCAGCAGCCAAGATTGGGGTTCACCCCTCCACTTT.

This clonotype came up a few times. The J gene is TRBJ1-1, the V gene TRBV18, with no clear D. The CDR3 sequence is 14 residues long. Germline loops: CDR1 KGHSH, CDR2 LQKENI. The ends were cut back, 3 bases at V and 1 base at J, with 9 bases in the middle. CDR3 residues: CASSPVHQNTEAFF. In DNA, the CDR3 is TGTGCCAGCTCACCCGTACACCAGAACACTGAAGCTTTCTTT.

This chain links TRBV11-2 with TRBJ2-5; D is perhaps TRBD1 (6 bases). The CDR3 consists of 13 residues. V dropped 5 bases and J dropped 7 bases, with 14 bases sitting between them. The germline V gene encodes CDR1 SGHAT and CDR2 FQNNGV. DNA for the CDR3: TGTGCCAGCAGCAAACAGGGTGCCGTGACCCAGTACTTC. Translation: CASSKQGAVTQYF. The full variable domain, its missing parts supplied by reference TRBV11-2 and TRBJ2-5, is EAGVAQSPRYKIIEKRQSVAFWCNPISGHATLYWYQQILGQGPKLLIQFQNNGVVDDSQLPKDRFSAERLKGVDSTLKIQPAKLEDSAVYLCASSKQGAVTQYFGPGTRLLVL.

The chain couples TRBV12-3 or TRBV12-4 to TRBJ2-7, with TRBD2 as a possible D gene (5 bases). This CDR3 contains 14 residues. Trimming removed 8 bases from V and 7 bases from J, with 21 bases in between. CDR3 DNA sequence: TGTGCCAGCCGGACTGGCGGCGAATACAATGAGCAGTACTTC. Translation: CASRTGGEYNEQYF.

This clonotype has ten or more counts. V is TRBV20-1 and J is TRBJ1-4; 8 bases fit TRBD1. The trim removed 6 bases at V and 7 bases at J, leaving 7 bases unmatched. CDR3 length: 13 amino acids. Germline V lookup: CDR1 DFQATT, CDR2 SNEGSKA (reference sequence). The CDR3 here is CSAYDRGGEKLFF. CDR3 DNA sequence: TGCAGTGCATATGACAGGGGAGGTGAAAAACTGTTTTTT.

This clonotype was detected many times. This chain connects TRBV20-1 to TRBJ2-5; TRBD2 matches at 9 bases. CDR3 size: 17 residues. J lost 2 bases, V lost 3 bases, and 13 bases had no gene match. Per germline, CDR1 DFQATT and CDR2 SNEGSKA (reference sequence). This CDR3 reads CSASRSSSGRTQETQYF. For the CDR3, the DNA is TGCAGTGCTAGTAGATCGTCCAGCGGGAGGACTCAAGAGACCCAGTACTTC.

The chain's CDR3 is CAIRGGQGGIGTEAFF. The CDR3 region has the DNA TGTGCCATCAGGGGAGGACAGGGTGGGATAGGCACTGAAGCTTTCTTT. V gene TRBV10-3 combines with J gene TRBJ1-1; 8 positions match TRBD1. The V and J ends lost 6 bases and 4 bases, in that order; junction bases with no gene match: 13. The CDR3 has 16 amino acids. Germline V CDR1 and CDR2: ENHRY, SYGVKD.

This clonotype was counted at least ten times. CDR3 DNA sequence: TGCAGTGCTCCAGAACAGGGAATGAACACTGAAGCTTTCTTT. Protein sequence: CSAPEQGMNTEAFF. The genes are TRBV20-1 and TRBJ1-1; perhaps TRBD1 as D (6 bases). V lost 5 bases and J lost 0, with 13 bases in between. The length of the CDR3 is 14 residues. The V gene's germline CDR1 is DFQATT and CDR2 SNEGSKA (reference sequence).

This chain uses TRBV2 with TRBJ2-1; tentative D call: TRBD1 (5 bases). Trimming cost V 3 bases and J 7 bases, with 10 bases left between them. The length of the CDR3 is 13 residues. Per the germline V gene, CDR1 is SNHLY and CDR2 is FYNNEI. The CDR3 DNA sequence: TGTGCCAGCAGTGAGCAGGGTATGAATGAGCAGTTCTTC. This encodes CASSEQGMNEQFF.

As for this clonotype: It may be a read error: a sequence one base away is much more abundant. The chain links TRBV2 to TRBJ1-5, with D hard to call. The CDR3 spans 14 residues. The germline V gene encodes CDR1 SNHLY and CDR2 FYNNEI. CDR3 region: CASSYGRANQHQHF. The CDR3 DNA is TGTGCCAGCAGTTACGGAAGGGCCAATCAGCACCAGCATTTT.

The chain recombines TRBV20-1 with TRBJ1-2; no firm D call. Germline CDR1 reads DFQATT; CDR2 reads SNEGSKA (reference sequence). Trimming removed 0 bases from V and 2 bases from J, with 13 bases in between. The length of the CDR3 is 15 residues. The CDR3 region has the DNA TGCAGTGCTAGAGATAGGAGCAGCTCAAACTATGGCTACACCTTC. This translates into CSARDRSSSNYGYTF.

This clonotype has only a few counts. This chain connects TRBV2 to TRBJ2-3; maybe TRBD1 (6 bases). The CDR3 contains 16 residues. Germline V CDR1 and CDR2: SNHLY, FYNNEI. V dropped 9 bases and J dropped 2 bases, with 21 bases sitting between them. The CDR3 DNA sequence: TGTGCCAGAAGAGGTTCGGGACACTTGAACACAGATACGCAGTATTTT. This codes for CARRGSGHLNTDTQYF.

This chain links TRBV29-1 with TRBJ2-7; possibly TRBD1 for D (5 bases). Deletions cut 3 bases from V and 1 base from J, with 7 bases between. Germline V gene lookup returns CDR1 SQVTM and CDR2 ANQGSEA. The CDR3 consists of 12 residues. In nucleotides, the CDR3 is TGCAGCGTTGATGGGGCGTCCTACGAGCAGTACTTC. It yields the protein CSVDGASYEQYF.

As regards this clonotype: This may be a read error, as it is one base from a much larger clone. The rearrangement joins TRBV7-9 to TRBJ2-5, with 8 bases matching TRBD2. Per germline, CDR1 SEHNR and CDR2 FQNEAQ (reference sequence). V was clipped by 7 bases and J by 4 bases; unmatched bases: 8. This CDR3 comprises 14 residues. CDR3 bases: TGTGCCAGCAATGGCGGGAGGAGCCGAGAGACCCAGTACTTC. Its protein product is CASNGGRSRETQYF.

In DNA form, the CDR3 reads TGTGCCAGCAGTGCTAGAGTACAGGGGAATCAGCCCCAGCATTTT. This sequence encodes CASSARVQGNQPQHF. V usage is TRBV7-9 and J usage is TRBJ1-5, with TRBD1 matching over 7 bases. Trimming removed 6 bases from V and 4 bases from J; junction bases left unmatched: 9. Germline loops: CDR1 SEHNR, CDR2 FQNEAQ (reference sequence). This CDR3 contains 15 residues. Variable domain in full (rest from reference TRBV7-9 and TRBJ1-5): DTGVSQNPRHKITKRGQNVTFRCDPISEHNRLYWYRQTLGQGPEFLTYFQNEAQLEKSRLLSDRFSAERPKGSFSTLEIQRTEQGDSAMYLCASSARVQGNQPQHFGDGTRLSIL.

This clonotype has at least ten counts. The rearrangement joins TRBV5-8 to TRBJ1-4; D perhaps matches TRBD1 (6 bases). V dropped 0 bases and J dropped 7 bases, with 13 bases sitting between them. Germline V lookup: CDR1 SGHTS, CDR2 YDEGEE. CDR3 length: 15 amino acids. The CDR3: CASSLAKARGEKLFF. The CDR3 coding sequence is TGTGCCAGCAGCTTGGCCAAGGCCAGGGGTGAAAAACTGTTTTTT. The whole variable domain, remainder taken from reference TRBV5-8 and TRBJ1-4, is EAGVTQSPTHLIKTRGQQATLRCSPISGHTSVYWYQQALGLGLQFLLWYDEGEERNRGNFPPRFSGRQFPNYSSELNVNALELEDSALYLCASSLAKARGEKLFFGSGTQLSVL.